Listed here are 21 T cell receptor beta chains from one sample, sequenced in a study of blood T cells in healthy people across ages. A J-beta primer mix and a sample-barcoded 5' primer were used in a second PCR of about 7 to 12 cycles. TCRdb recomputed calls from the 5' RACE reads with MiXCR, one row per CDR3 protein. Here the sample spans 1.5 million to 2 million distinct CDR3 sequences, roughly 27% being singletons. Sequences were obtained from blood. All receptors come from a woman aged 25-40 years in good health.

V usage is TRBV12-3 or TRBV12-4 and J usage is TRBJ1-2; no clear D. Trimming cost V 5 bases and J 7 bases, with 20 bases left between them. This CDR3 contains 15 residues. CDR3 residues: CASSQHLEGLSGYTF. CDR3 bases: TGTGCCAGCAGTCAACATTTGGAGGGCCTGAGTGGCTACACCTTC.

The chain combines TRBV20-1 with TRBJ2-1; 11 bases fit TRBD2. Germline V gives CDR1 DFQATT, CDR2 SNEGSKA (reference sequence). The V segment lost 6 bases and the J segment 4 bases; nucleotides outside the gene matches: 8. The CDR3 sequence is 15 residues long. DNA of the CDR3: TGCAGTGCCTCGCGGGGACTAGCGGCTTACAATGAGCAGTTCTTC. Its protein is CSASRGLAAYNEQFF.

The rearrangement uses TRBV5-1 and TRBJ2-1; 7 bases map to TRBD1. With 4 bases clipped from V and 13 bases from J, the junction kept 8 bases outside the gene matches. CDR1 SGHRS and CDR2 YFSETQ come from the germline V gene. The CDR3 has 12 residues. CDR3 nucleotides: TGCGCCAGCAGCGAGACAGGGCGGCTTCAGTTCTTC. This gives the protein CASSETGRLQFF.

The chain joins TRBV20-1 to TRBJ2-3, with no clear D. Germline CDR1 and CDR2: DFQATT and SNEGSKA (reference sequence). V shed 8 bases and J shed 0 bases, with 18 bases lying between them. CDR3 length: 15 amino acids. The CDR3 DNA sequence: TGCAGTTGGAGTGGTACAAACCTTAGCACAGATACGCAGTATTTT. Its translation: CSWSGTNLSTDTQYF.

The V and J genes are TRBV5-1 and TRBJ2-7; tentative D call: TRBD2 (6 bases). V lost 0 bases and J lost 0, with 10 bases in between. The germline V gene has CDR1 SGHRS and CDR2 YFSETQ. The CDR3 contains 15 residues. The CDR3 sequence: CASSLALGGSYEQYF. For the CDR3, the DNA is TGCGCCAGCAGCTTGGCCTTGGGGGGCTCCTACGAGCAGTACTTC.

Many counts were recorded for this clonotype. The rearrangement links TRBV5-5 to TRBJ1-5; tentatively, D is TRBD1 (5 bases). Germline V gene sequence: CDR1 SGHKS, CDR2 YYEKEE (reference sequence). The CDR3 spans 15 residues. Deletions cut 4 bases from V and 0 bases from J, with 11 bases between. CDR3 region: CASSRDGPSNQPQHF. DNA for the CDR3: TGTGCCAGCAGCCGGGACGGTCCTAGCAATCAGCCCCAGCATTTT.

The table lists this clonotype with a count of one. The chain employs TRBV2 and TRBJ2-1, with TRBD1 as a possible D gene (6 bases). The end of the DNA fits TRBJ2-7 better, so the J call may be wrong. There are 15 residues in the CDR3. The germline V gene encodes CDR1 SNHLY and CDR2 FYNNEI. The DNA for the CDR3 is TGTGCCAGCAGACCACAGGGCGGGTCCTACAATGAGCAGTACTTC. Translation: CASRPQGGSYNEQYF.

Only a few counts were recorded for this clonotype. V gene TRBV29-1 combines with J gene TRBJ1-2; D ambiguous. The germline V gene has CDR1 SQVTM and CDR2 ANQGSEA. The CDR3 spans 12 residues. V was shortened by 4 bases and J by 2 bases, with 8 bases between the two germline ends. CDR3 nucleotide sequence: TGCAGCGTTGGCTCAGAGAACTATGGCTACACCTTC. It is translated as CSVGSENYGYTF.

This clonotype appeared many times. The gene calls are TRBV5-1 and TRBJ2-7; D unresolved. Germline CDR1 reads SGHRS; CDR2 reads YFSETQ. This CDR3 comprises 14 residues. Trimming cost V 0 bases and J 4 bases, with 11 bases left between them. As DNA, the CDR3 is TGCGCCAGCAGCTTGGAATGGGGAAGTTACGAGCAGTACTTC. Its translation is CASSLEWGSYEQYF.

The chain links TRBV5-1 to TRBJ1-2; 8 nucleotides agree with TRBD1. V gave up 4 bases and J gave up 8 bases; unmatched junction bases: 10. This CDR3 spans 14 amino acids. Germline-derived CDR1 and CDR2 are SGHRS and YFSETQ. CDR3 DNA sequence: TGCGCCAGCAGCCCAAGCGGACAGGGAGGGGGCTACACCTTC. Translation: CASSPSGQGGGYTF.

About this clonotype itself: The junction departs from the called germline gene at one end, perhaps through a read error. The V gene is TRBV10-1, the J gene TRBJ2-3; D assignment may be TRBD1 or TRBD2 (5 bases each). The CDR3 is made up of 14 amino acids. The V gene's germline CDR1 is WNHNN and CDR2 SYGVQD (reference sequence). For the CDR3, the DNA is TGCGCCAGCAGTCTAGGGGCTAGCACAGATGCGCAGTATTTT. Its translation: CASSLGASTDAQYF.

This clonotype has just a few counts. An end of the junction does not agree with germline; a read error may underlie this. The chain recombines TRBV5-1 with TRBJ2-3; D is undetermined. This CDR3 is 14 amino acids long. From germline, CDR1 is SGHRS and CDR2 YFSETQ. The CDR3: CASTLAASTDTQYF. The CDR3 DNA is TGCGCCAGCACCTTGGCAGCCAGCACAGATACGCAGTATTTT.

This clonotype was counted many times. The chain has TRBV29-1 and TRBJ1-2; tentative D call: TRBD1 (5 bases). Deletions cut 3 bases from V and 4 bases from J, with 15 bases between. Germline lookup yields CDR1 SQVTM and CDR2 ANQGSEA. The CDR3 runs to 14 residues. CDR3 bases: TGCAGCGTTGATTTCGCAGGGAGGGTCTATGGCTACACCTTC. It codes for CSVDFAGRVYGYTF.

The chain links TRBV14 to TRBJ1-6; no definite D call. The V gene's germline CDR1 is SGHDN and CDR2 FVKESK. This CDR3 has 14 residues. V was cut by 0 bases and J by 9 bases, with 9 bases left in between. CDR3 coding DNA: TGTGCCAGCAGCCAAGAACGCGGGGTTTCACCCCTCCACTTT. Protein product: CASSQERGVSPLHF. The entire variable domain, with the rest obtained from reference TRBV14 and TRBJ1-6, is as follows: EAGVTQFPSHSVIEKGQTVTLRCDPISGHDNLYWYRRVMGKEIKFLLHFVKESKQDESGMPNNRFLAERTGGTYSTLKVQPAELEDSGVYFCASSQERGVSPLHFGNGTRLTVT.

In this sample, this clonotype turned up a few times. V and J are TRBV15 and TRBJ2-6; the D gene is possibly TRBD2 (6 bases). V dropped 3 bases and J dropped 0 bases, with 12 bases sitting between them. The CDR3 sequence is 17 residues long. Germline lookup yields CDR1 LNHNV and CDR2 YYDKDF (reference sequence). Here the CDR3 reads CATSREGRNSGANVLTF. For the CDR3, the DNA is TGTGCCACCAGCAGGGAGGGCCGGAACTCTGGGGCCAACGTCCTGACTTTC. The full variable domain, its missing parts supplied by reference TRBV15 and TRBJ2-6, is DAMVIQNPRYQVTQFGKPVTLSCSQTLNHNVMYWYQQKSSQAPKLLFHYYDKDFNNEADTPDNFQSRRPNTSFCFLDIRSPGLGDTAMYLCATSREGRNSGANVLTFGAGSRLTVL.

The J gene is TRBJ1-2, the V gene TRBV25-1; no reliable D call. Germline V gene lookup returns CDR1 MGHDK and CDR2 SYGVNS. The CDR3 totals 12 residues. V dropped 2 bases and J dropped 8 bases, with 9 bases sitting between them. The chain's CDR3 is CASSETVRGYTF. The CDR3 DNA reads TGTGCCAGCAGTGAAACAGTTCGGGGCTACACCTTC.

This clonotype was observed a handful of times. The gene calls are TRBV28 and TRBJ1-4; the D gene is possibly TRBD1 (6 bases). Trimming left V 8 bases short and J 6 bases short, with 13 bases between. This CDR3 comprises 13 residues. The germline gives CDR1 MDHEN, CDR2 SYDVKM. The CDR3 nucleotides are TGTGCCAGCGGGCGGGGGCGGGATGAAAAACTGTTTTTT. Translation gives CASGRGRDEKLFF.

This clonotype has only a few counts. The V gene is TRBV7-2, the J gene TRBJ1-2; 10 bases align to TRBD1. Trimming removed 5 bases from V and 9 bases from J; junction bases left unmatched: 18. Germline values: CDR1 SGHTA, CDR2 FQGNSA. This CDR3 contains 17 residues. The CDR3: CASSRPAGTGAGYSYTF. The CDR3 nucleotides read TGTGCCAGCAGCCGCCCAGCCGGGACAGGGGCGGGGTATAGCTACACCTTC.

This clonotype was observed a few times. V and J are TRBV20-1 and TRBJ2-3; 10 positions agree with TRBD1. The germline V gene has CDR1 DFQATT and CDR2 SNEGSKA (reference sequence). The V segment lost 7 bases and the J segment 6 bases; nucleotides outside the gene matches: 10. The CDR3 is 14 amino acids. Here the CDR3 reads CSGVGTGVSDTQYF. The CDR3 nucleotides read TGCAGTGGTGTGGGGACAGGGGTATCGGATACGCAGTATTTT.

This clonotype has just a few counts. V is TRBV10-1 and J is TRBJ2-7, with D perhaps matching TRBD1 (5 bases). This CDR3 is 14 amino acids long. V lost 3 bases and J 2 bases, leaving 11 bases between the germline ends. Germline-derived CDR1 and CDR2 are WNHNN and SYGVQD (reference sequence). CDR3 DNA sequence: TGCGCCAGCAGTGAAGGTGGCAGGGCCTACGAGCAGTACTTC. The encoded protein is CASSEGGRAYEQYF.

J is TRBJ2-7 and V is TRBV6-1, with D unresolved. The length of the CDR3 is 16 residues. CDR1 and CDR2 (germline): MNHNS, SASEGT. Trimming took 2 bases from V and 1 from J, leaving 15 bases between them. CDR3 sequence: CASSELEGLLSYEQYF. Here the CDR3 DNA reads TGTGCCAGCAGTGAATTGGAAGGGCTCCTATCCTACGAGCAGTACTTC.